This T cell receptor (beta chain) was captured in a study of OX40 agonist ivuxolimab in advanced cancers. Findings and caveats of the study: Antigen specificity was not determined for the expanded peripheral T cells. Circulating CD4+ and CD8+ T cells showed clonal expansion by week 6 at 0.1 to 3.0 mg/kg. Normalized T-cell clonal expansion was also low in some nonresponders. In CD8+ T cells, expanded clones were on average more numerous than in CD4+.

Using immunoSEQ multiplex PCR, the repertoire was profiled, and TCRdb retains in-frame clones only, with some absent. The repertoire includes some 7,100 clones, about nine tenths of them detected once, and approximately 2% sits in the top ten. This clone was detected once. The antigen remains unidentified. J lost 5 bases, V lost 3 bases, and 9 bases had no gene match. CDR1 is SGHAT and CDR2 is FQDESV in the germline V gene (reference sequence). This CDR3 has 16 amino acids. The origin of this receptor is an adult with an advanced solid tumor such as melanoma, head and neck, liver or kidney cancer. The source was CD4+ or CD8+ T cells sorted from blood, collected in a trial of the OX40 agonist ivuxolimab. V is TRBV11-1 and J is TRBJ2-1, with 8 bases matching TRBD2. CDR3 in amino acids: CASSLVTGGRNNEQFF. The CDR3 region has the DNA TGTGCCAGCAGCTTGGTGACGGGGGGGCGAAACAATGAGCAGTTCTTC.